The TCR beta chain under discussion was sequenced for a study of blood T cell repertoires in COVID-19. Adults between roughly 18 and 89 years of age took part from under 25 US areas. Profiling relied on immunoSEQ multiplex PCR, and the TCRdb table lists in-frame clones only, not all of them. The repertoire holds about 320,000 clones, with 89% as singletons. The germline V gene has CDR1 MNHEY and CDR2 SMNVEV (reference sequence). The CDR3 sequence is 15 residues long. With 0 bases removed from V and 4 bases from J, the gap between germline ends came to 12 bases. Sequencing was carried out using PBMCs or T cells enriched from blood (not recorded which). The V gene is TRBV27, the J gene TRBJ1-2; TRBD1 might be the D (5 bases). This TCR was recovered from a man in his sixties who had recovered from COVID-19. CDR3 in DNA: TGTGCCAGCAGTTTATCCGGGGGGACCAGCTATGGCTACACCTTC. This translates into CASSLSGGTSYGYTF.